This TCR beta chain was sequenced for a study of CD8 T cells in Susac syndrome. Losses at the gene ends were 4 bases for V and 5 bases for J; bases not matched to a gene: 7. The CDR3 runs to 14 residues. CDR1 is MNHEY, CDR2 SVGEGT, per germline. The CD8+ and CD4+ T cells were isolated magnetically using a negative isolation approach, whereas the TEMRA cells were enriched by FACS. An input of about 0.5 to 1 ug of RNA was subjected to reverse transcription using random hexamers. TCR beta CDR3 was amplified by immunoSEQ multiplex PCR. This amplification extended across 54 Vbeta and 13 Jbeta segments. MiXCR, applied by TCRdb to the immunoSEQ multiplex PCR reads, yields one record per CDR3 protein. The sample shows some 190,000 distinct CDR3 sequences, approximately 95% of them seen only once.

The sequence came from a human donor in good health. The chain joins TRBV6-2 or TRBV6-3 to TRBJ1-1; TRBD1 aligns across 7 bases. Sequencing was performed on CD4+ T cells from PBMCs. CDR3 protein: CASSWRDSRTEAFF. The CDR3 region has the DNA TGTGCCAGCAGTTGGCGGGACAGCCGAACTGAAGCTTTCTTT.